The 32 T cell receptor beta chains reported below all come from one sample, sequenced in a study of blood T cell repertoires in COVID-19. TCRdb keeps only in-frame clones here, not all; method: immunoSEQ multiplex PCR. The profile shows about 280,000 clones, less than 85% of them singletons. Source material: PBMCs or T cells enriched from blood (not recorded which). Receptors originate from a woman between 50 and 59 years old who had recovered from COVID-19.

This clone appeared once. The J gene is TRBJ1-1, the V gene TRBV7-2; TRBD1 aligns across 8 bases. The trim removed 0 bases at V and 2 bases at J, leaving 5 bases unmatched. Germline values: CDR1 SGHTA, CDR2 FQGNSA. CDR3 length: 16 residues. CDR3 sequence (DNA): TGTGCCAGCAGCTTAGCCCAGGGGGCCGTAAACACTGAAGCTTTCTTT. The encoded protein is CASSLAQGAVNTEAFF.

The CDR3 DNA reads TGTGCCAGCAGCATAAGCCGCCCGGGGGTGGAGACCCAGTACTTC. Protein product: CASSISRPGVETQYF. This chain links TRBV7-6 with TRBJ2-5; D perhaps matches TRBD2 (6 bases). V was pared by 5 bases and J by 5 bases, with 18 bases between. Per germline, CDR1 SGHVS and CDR2 FNYEAQ. CDR3 length equals 15 residues.

V and J are TRBV7-6 and TRBJ2-5, with 9 bases lining up with TRBD1. The CDR3 extends over 15 amino acids. With V trimmed by 4 bases and J by 1 base, 4 bases remained unmatched. Per the germline V gene, CDR1 is SGHVS and CDR2 is FNYEAQ. CDR3 loop: CASSSDRGTQETQYF. The CDR3 DNA sequence: TGTGCCAGCAGCTCGGACAGGGGAACCCAAGAGACCCAGTACTTC.

This chain uses TRBV28 with TRBJ2-7; D gene uncertain. The CDR3 contains 11 residues. Trimming cost V 6 bases and J 3 bases, with 6 bases left between them. The germline CDR1 and CDR2 sequences are MDHEN and SYDVKM. CDR3 sequence: CASRENYEQYF. Written as DNA, the CDR3 is TGTGCCAGCAGAGAGAACTACGAGCAGTACTTC.

The J gene is TRBJ2-5, the V gene TRBV5-1, with D tentatively TRBD1 (6 bases). The germline V and J ends were trimmed by 0 bases and 2 bases, with 11 bases remaining between them. CDR3 length: 15 amino acids. Germline CDR1 is SGHRS and CDR2 is YFSETQ. The CDR3, as DNA: TGCGCCAGCAGCTTGGTATCGGACAGACAAGAGACCCAGTACTTC. Its translation is CASSLVSDRQETQYF.

The chain carries TRBV19 and TRBJ1-2; 8 bases are shared with TRBD1. After removal of 7 bases from V and 1 base from J, the junction contained 8 bases not matched to a gene. CDR1 is LNHDA, CDR2 SQIVND, per germline (reference sequence). This CDR3 region has 15 residues. The CDR3 spells CASIRSGGGNYGYTF. Here the CDR3 DNA reads TGTGCCAGTATCCGGTCAGGGGGCGGTAACTATGGCTACACCTTC.

This clone has just a few counts. V gene TRBV7-9 combines with J gene TRBJ2-1; 9 positions match TRBD1. Germline assignment: CDR1 SEHNR and CDR2 FQNEAQ (reference sequence). This CDR3 comprises 17 residues. The V segment lost 0 bases and the J segment 5 bases; nucleotides outside the gene matches: 8. The CDR3, as DNA: TGTGCCAGCAGCTTAGCTTTAGTGGACAGGGGCCACAATGAGCAGTTCTTC. This codes for CASSLALVDRGHNEQFF.

The rearrangement joins TRBV11-2 to TRBJ1-1; 9 bases fit TRBD1. Germline loops: CDR1 SGHAT, CDR2 FQNNGV. Trimming cost V 5 bases and J 5 bases; bases outside gene matches: 6. The length of the CDR3 is 14 residues. CDR3 bases: TGTGCCAGCAGCGCCGGGACAGGGCGAACTGAAGCTTTCTTT. This codes for CASSAGTGRTEAFF.

V and J are TRBV6-6 and TRBJ1-1, with D unresolved. Germline lookup yields CDR1 MNHNY and CDR2 SVGAGI (reference sequence). CDR3 length equals 11 residues. The V end lost 7 bases, the J end lost 2 bases, and 5 bases lay between the germline ends. The CDR3 sequence is CASTHNTEAFF. CDR3 bases: TGTGCCAGCACCCATAACACTGAAGCTTTCTTT.

The chain has TRBV7-2 and TRBJ2-1; D possibly corresponds to TRBD2 (6 bases). V was pared by 4 bases and J by 8 bases, with 18 bases between. Germline V gene data show CDR1 as SGHTA and CDR2 as FQGNSA. The CDR3 runs to 15 residues. This CDR3 reads CASSSRVSGGDEQFF. DNA for the CDR3: TGTGCCAGCAGCTCACGGGTTAGCGGAGGCGATGAGCAGTTCTTC.

The chain joins TRBV7-2 to TRBJ2-5; TRBD2 matches 7 bases. Germline CDR1 is SGHTA and CDR2 is FQGNSA. The CDR3 contains 11 residues. Trimming took 4 bases from V and 13 from J; bases not matched to a gene: 6. CDR3 sequence reads: CASSSLAERYF. The CDR3 DNA is TGTGCCAGCAGCTCCCTAGCGGAGAGGTACTTC.

The V and J genes are TRBV11-3 and TRBJ2-3; a weak D match, TRBD2 (5 bases). In germline, CDR1 is SGHNT, CDR2 YENEEA. The CDR3 loop spans 12 amino acids. Trimming took 6 bases from V and 8 from J, leaving 12 bases between them. The CDR3 bases are TGTGCCAGCAGGCGAGGGTTGGGTACGCAGTATTTT. It translates to CASRRGLGTQYF.

This clone has only one observation. This rearrangement joins TRBV6-6 to TRBJ2-7; 8 nucleotides line up with TRBD2. The CDR3 is 12 amino acids. Germline V gives CDR1 MNHNY, CDR2 SVGAGI (reference sequence). Trimming cost V 4 bases and J 5 bases; bases outside gene matches: 1. The CDR3 spells CASSLAGHEQYF. The CDR3 DNA reads as TGTGCCAGCAGTTTAGCGGGGCACGAGCAGTACTTC.

The rearrangement joins TRBV3-1 (or the pseudogene TRBV3-2) to TRBJ1-1, with 12 nucleotides matching TRBD1. There are 16 residues in the CDR3. The V segment lost 3 bases and the J segment 3 bases; nucleotides outside the gene matches: 5. Germline loops: CDR1 LGHDT, CDR2 YNNKEL (reference sequence). The CDR3 protein is CASSHRDRGPDTEAFF. The DNA of the CDR3 is TGTGCCAGCAGCCACCGGGACAGGGGGCCGGACACTGAAGCTTTCTTT.

This rearrangement joins TRBV29-1 to TRBJ2-1; TRBD1 matches at 9 bases. From germline, CDR1 is SQVTM and CDR2 ANQGSEA. After removal of 1 base from V and 7 bases from J, the junction contained 5 bases not matched to a gene. This CDR3 region has 14 residues. The CDR3, as DNA: TGCAGCGTTGAAGTTACAGGGGGCTTGAATGAGCAGTTCTTC. Protein: CSVEVTGGLNEQFF.

The rearrangement links TRBV7-8 to TRBJ1-1; a weak D match, TRBD1 (5 bases). CDR3 size: 13 residues. Germline V CDR1 and CDR2: SGHVS, FQNEAQ. Deletions cut 5 bases from V and 5 bases from J, with 12 bases between. This chain's CDR3 is CASSLDIPTEAFF. Here the CDR3 DNA reads TGTGCCAGCAGCCTGGACATTCCAACTGAAGCTTTCTTT.

The chain links TRBV19 to TRBJ1-4, with D unclear. With 3 bases removed from V and 0 bases from J, the gap between germline ends came to 11 bases. In germline, CDR1 is LNHDA, CDR2 SQIVND (reference sequence). This CDR3 has 16 amino acids. The CDR3 spells CASSIRHHSTNEKLFF. Here the CDR3 DNA reads TGTGCCAGTAGTATCCGCCACCACTCAACTAATGAAAAACTGTTTTTT.

The chain employs TRBV7-2 and TRBJ1-1, with D possibly TRBD1 on 6 matching bases. This CDR3 has 17 amino acids. Trimming took 1 base from V and 1 from J, leaving 16 bases between them. Germline assignment: CDR1 SGHTA and CDR2 FQGNSA. CDR3 sequence reads: CASSLDAYRQENTEAFF. CDR3 DNA sequence: TGTGCCAGCAGCTTAGATGCCTATCGACAGGAGAACACTGAAGCTTTCTTT.

V is TRBV7-8 and J is TRBJ1-2; D perhaps matches TRBD1 (6 bases). Deletions cut 1 base from V and 6 bases from J, with 15 bases between. The CDR3 has 15 amino acids. Per the germline V gene, CDR1 is SGHVS and CDR2 is FQNEAQ. The CDR3, as DNA: TGTGCCAGCAGCTTAGATATGTTGGGGGCCAATGGCTACACCTTC. Its translation is CASSLDMLGANGYTF.

Here the CDR3 reads CASRSGTGANYGYTF. In DNA form, the CDR3 reads TGTGCCAGCAGGTCCGGGACAGGGGCGAACTATGGCTACACCTTC. The chain employs TRBV7-9 and TRBJ1-2; 10 bases line up with TRBD1. Germline V gene sequence: CDR1 SEHNR, CDR2 FQNEAQ (reference sequence). The length of the CDR3 is 15 residues. The V gene end was trimmed by 6 bases and the J gene end by 2 bases; junction bases not matched to a gene: 6. The full variable domain, completed using reference TRBV7-9 and TRBJ1-2, is DTGVSQNPRHKITKRGQNVTFRCDPISEHNRLYWYRQTLGQGPEFLTYFQNEAQLEKSRLLSDRFSAERPKGSFSTLEIQRTEQGDSAMYLCASRSGTGANYGYTFGSGTRLTVV.

This chain connects TRBV30 to TRBJ1-1, with D perhaps TRBD1 (6 bases). Trimming took 2 bases from V and 5 from J, leaving 15 bases between them. Per the germline V gene, CDR1 is GTSNPN and CDR2 is SVGIG (reference sequence). The CDR3 length is 14 residues. CDR3 amino acids: CAWSFGGPRTEAFF. CDR3 DNA: TGTGCCTGGAGTTTCGGGGGGCCTAGGACTGAAGCTTTCTTT.

The rearrangement links TRBV19 to TRBJ1-5; 8 nucleotides match TRBD1. The CDR3 sequence is 13 residues long. V trimming: 5 bases; J trimming: 6 bases; junction bases outside the gene matches: 3. The germline CDR1 and CDR2 sequences are LNHDA and SQIVND (reference sequence). The CDR3 bases are TGTGCCAGTAGTCGACAGGGGCCTCAGCCCCAGCATTTT. Translated, it gives CASSRQGPQPQHF.

The J gene is TRBJ2-2, the V gene TRBV29-1; perhaps TRBD1 as D (7 bases). Germline V gives CDR1 SQVTM, CDR2 ANQGSEA. The CDR3 totals 16 residues. Trimming took 1 base from V and 6 from J, leaving 18 bases between them. DNA of the CDR3: TGCAGCGTTGAAGGTCTGACAGGGAGGAGGGCCGGGGAGCTGTTTTTT. Translated, it gives CSVEGLTGRRAGELFF.

The chain recombines TRBV3-1 (or the pseudogene TRBV3-2) with TRBJ1-2; weak D call: TRBD1 (6 bases). The V gene's germline CDR1 is LGHDT and CDR2 YNNKEL (reference sequence). CDR3 size: 14 residues. V dropped 6 bases and J dropped 4 bases, with 15 bases sitting between them. CDR3 DNA: TGTGCCAGCAGTCCCGGACAGACCTCCTATGGCTACACCTTC. Its protein product is CASSPGQTSYGYTF.

The chain couples TRBV5-1 to TRBJ2-1, with 11 bases aligning to TRBD2. This CDR3 region has 16 residues. With 6 bases clipped from V and 2 bases from J, the junction kept 7 bases outside the gene matches. From germline, CDR1 is SGHRS and CDR2 YFSETQ. CDR3 residues: CASNYLAGGTYNEQFF. In DNA form, the CDR3 reads TGCGCCAGCAACTATCTAGCGGGGGGAACCTACAATGAGCAGTTCTTC.

This chain uses TRBV4-2 with TRBJ1-5; tentatively, D is TRBD1 (5 bases). CDR1 LGHNA and CDR2 YNFKEQ come from the germline V gene. The CDR3 runs to 18 residues. V lost 0 bases and J lost 0, with 15 bases in between. This CDR3 reads CASSQDWGASHSNQPQHF. The DNA of the CDR3 is TGTGCCAGCAGCCAAGATTGGGGCGCCAGCCATAGCAATCAGCCCCAGCATTTT.

This rearrangement joins TRBV3-1 (or the pseudogene TRBV3-2) to TRBJ1-4, with a weak D call TRBD1 (5 bases). Per the germline V gene, CDR1 is LGHDT and CDR2 is YNNKEL (reference sequence). The CDR3 sequence is 14 residues long. The V end was cut by 1 base, the J end by 8 bases, with 11 bases between. The CDR3 protein is CASSQARAREKLFF. In DNA form, the CDR3 reads TGTGCCAGCAGCCAAGCCAGGGCACGGGAAAAACTGTTTTTT.

The V and J genes are TRBV3-1 (or the pseudogene TRBV3-2) and TRBJ1-5; D is unresolved. CDR3 length: 16 residues. Trimming took 0 bases from V and 4 from J, leaving 13 bases between them. CDR1 LGHDT and CDR2 YNNKEL come from the germline V gene (reference sequence). The CDR3 protein is CASSQDFANGNQPQHF. The CDR3 nucleotides read TGTGCCAGCAGCCAAGACTTCGCTAACGGGAATCAGCCCCAGCATTTT.

The V call is TRBV6-2 or TRBV6-3, the J call TRBJ2-4; no reliable D call. This CDR3 region has 13 residues. Trimming pared 0 bases from V and 4 bases from J, leaving 4 bases between. Looked up from germline, CDR1 is MNHEY and CDR2 is SVGEGT. The CDR3 region has the DNA TGTGCCAGCAGTTACTCGTCAAAAAACATTCAGTACTTC. Protein: CASSYSSKNIQYF.

DNA for the CDR3: TGTGCCAGCAGCTCGACAGGGGTGGCTAATGAAAAACTGTTTTTT. Amino acid sequence: CASSSTGVANEKLFF. The rearrangement uses TRBV7-2 and TRBJ1-4, with 8 bases matching TRBD1. The CDR3 length is 15 residues. J was trimmed by 3 bases and V by 4 bases; bases with no gene match: 4. Germline V gene data show CDR1 as SGHTA and CDR2 as FQGNSA.

This clone was seen many times. The gene calls are TRBV9 and TRBJ2-3; D not certain. The germline V and J ends were trimmed by 3 bases and 9 bases, with 14 bases remaining between them. Germline CDR1 reads SGDLS; CDR2 reads YYNGEE. There are 13 residues in the CDR3. The CDR3 region is CASSAASKSTQYF. The DNA for the CDR3 is TGTGCCAGCAGCGCCGCATCAAAAAGCACGCAGTATTTT.

This sequence joins TRBV12-5 and TRBJ1-1; perhaps TRBD1 as D (6 bases). Trimming took 2 bases from V and 4 from J, leaving 11 bases between them. This CDR3 has 14 amino acids. CDR1 and CDR2 (germline): LGHNT, FRNRAP. As DNA, the CDR3 is TGTGCTAGTGGTTTGACAGGGTGGAGCACTGAAGCTTTCTTT. Translated, it gives CASGLTGWSTEAFF.